This entry concerns a single T cell receptor beta chain. Its antigen is unknown. No much larger clone is present one base from it, and per-base qualities are unavailable. This sample is part of a study of shared clonotypes between healthy human individuals (dated by TCRdb to the early 2020s). With respect to the entire study: A few men and a couple of women, aged 18 to 49 years, made up the cohort. For each donor, CD4 naive and CD4 memory were each run on three plates, CD8 naive on two plates, and CD8 memory on one plate. Blood TCR repertoires of a handful of healthy adults were deeply sequenced to estimate repertoire size and the extent of clonotype sharing between individuals. To increase sequencing depth and limit assay-specific biases, TCR repertoire library preparation and sequencing were carried out by different laboratories using diverse techniques. Between about 0.85 and 9.5 billion PBMCs per donor were obtained by leukapheresis.

Using the deep immunoSEQ assay, multiplex PCR amplified TCR CDR3 regions from genomic DNA. Extracted genomic DNA from each cell subset was distributed evenly across all wells of several immunoSEQ 96-well plates, and each plate was treated as a replicate. For sorted subsets, about 0.2 ug genomic DNA, equal to approximately 30,000 T cell genomes, was loaded into each replicate PCR. Purified libraries were measured with a Qubit 3.0 fluorometer, size-checked on a Bioanalyzer 2100, and measured again with the KAPA Library Quantification kit. Every immunoSEQ 96-well plate was sequenced on a separate single-read 150-cycle Illumina NextSeq 550 flow cell. As for how the authors treated the data: Because the immunoSEQ output included only junctional sequences and no quality scores, the filtering could not be the same as the filtering used for full-length reads. To assign V/J genes and CDR3, sequences were annotated using PyIR, a Python wrapper for IgBLAST v1.9, with IMGT germline references. Reads were filtered out if the reads had weak V/J assignments (E-value above 1e-6), no CDR3, stop codons, out-of-frame junctions, or ambiguous translated residues. V3J clonotypes were defined by identical inferred V gene, J gene, and CDR3 amino acid sequence. The percentage overlap between two repertoires was calculated by dividing the number of shared unique clonotypes by the size of the smaller repertoire. Three approaches were used to assess repertoire richness: RTK rarefaction, the Chao1 estimator, and Recon v2.1 estimates of unobserved clonotypes. Generation probabilities were computed with OLGA for all TCRbeta clonotypes obtained by the gDNA method from several donors. The table comes from immuneACCESS by way of TCRdb, which keeps in-frame sequences with V and J called. Part of the clones is missing from these tables; in studies checked, under half for an unresolved V gene and the rest for unknown reasons. That table gives V, J and clone size, and the DNA gave D and trimming. The sample table records about 2.2 million clones; just under 95% of these occur just once. The ten largest make up approximately 1.6% of the sample.

CD8 naive samples were CD45RO-negative cells positively selected for CCR7, giving a CD45RA+CCR7+ population that excluded TemRA cells. The donors were healthy, HIV-negative adults who had no recently reported acute infections or vaccinations. Every donor was a Caucasian adult residing in Nashville, Tennessee, USA. After blood collection by leukapheresis, PBMCs were isolated using Ficoll-Histopaque density gradient centrifugation and then cryopreserved in the vapor phase of liquid nitrogen. Analytical flow cytometry was used to check the purity and quantity of every magnetically sorted T cell population. Genomic DNA was isolated from every sorted fraction and measured by UV absorbance on a Nanodrop 2000c. The junction shows trimming of 5 bases on V and 0 bases on J, plus 11 bases between the germline ends. The CDR3, from cysteine to phenylalanine, totals 14 residues. The sequence is cut down to CDR3 DNA, 42 bases in frame from base 1. CDR1 and CDR2, per the germline V gene (reference sequence), are MNHEY and SMNVEV.

Broad study findings and their caveats: About 5% of naive CD4, roughly 3.6% of naive CD8, about 2.4% of memory CD4, and 0.35% to 0.5% of memory CD8 clonotypes were shared across four donors. Sampling was restricted to blood, and TCR repertoires in tissue are likely to differ from TCR repertoires in blood. Incomplete sequencing was indicated by rarefaction of sorted-subset datasets, despite the large sequencing depth. Pairwise subsampling indicated that sequencing depth was expected to affect the degree of clonotype sharing among donors. Compared with non-shared clonotypes, clonotypes shared by all four sorted-subset donors had higher generation probabilities. Naive subsets generally had larger estimated clonotype richness than memory subsets. The small number of donors limited the genetic and exposure-history diversity represented.

The chain joins TRBV27 to TRBJ2-7; the D gene is perhaps TRBD1, from 6 matching bases. The sequencing sample was made of naive CD8+ T cells from PBMCs. The cell subset or site label, as the study defines it: CD45RA+CCR7+. The receptor comes from a man aged 18-30 years in good health. Some clones in this sample may be carry-over from other donors' samples. The CDR3 here reads CASSPRDNSYEQYF. The DNA sequence is as follows: TGTGCCAGCAGTCCCCGGGACAACTCCTACGAGCAGTACTTC.